This TCR beta chain was captured by sequencing in a study of cytotoxic CD8 clonotypes in ibrutinib-treated CLL. Sequenced by immunoSEQ multiplex PCR; TCRdb stores in-frame clones only, minus some. Seen here are about 310,000 clones, more than 65% observed once, and the top ten hold 6.5% to 8.5%. The CDR3 contains 15 residues. The ends lost 3 bases at V and 6 bases at J; junction bases unmatched: 9. Germline loops: CDR1 SGHNT, CDR2 YYREEE (reference sequence). Genomic DNA (around 2 micrograms) was obtained from cryopreserved PBMCs for construction of TCR beta libraries. Study conclusions and caveats: Pretreatment clonality was elevated relative to age-matched healthy donors and paralleled circulating CD8+ T-cell counts.

This clone was observed once. Its antigen is currently unknown. The chain is built from TRBV5-4 and TRBJ2-3, with 8 positions matching TRBD2. The specimen was PBMCs, collected before ibrutinib treatment. The sequence derives from a human donor with chronic lymphocytic leukemia. CDR3 nucleotides: TGTGCCAGCAGCTCTCGGCGGGAGGTGATCGATACGCAGTATTTT. Residues: CASSSRREVIDTQYF.